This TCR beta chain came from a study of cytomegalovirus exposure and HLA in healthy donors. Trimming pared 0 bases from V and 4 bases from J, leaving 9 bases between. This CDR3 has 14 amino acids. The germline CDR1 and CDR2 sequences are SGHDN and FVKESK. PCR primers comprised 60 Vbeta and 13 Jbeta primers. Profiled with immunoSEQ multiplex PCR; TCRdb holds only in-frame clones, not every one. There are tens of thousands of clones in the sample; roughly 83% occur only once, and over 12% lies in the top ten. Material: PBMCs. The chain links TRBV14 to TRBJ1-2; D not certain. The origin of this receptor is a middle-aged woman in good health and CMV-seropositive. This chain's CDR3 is CASSQDSRFYGYTF. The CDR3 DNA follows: TGTGCCAGCAGCCAAGATAGTCGGTTCTATGGCTACACCTTC.